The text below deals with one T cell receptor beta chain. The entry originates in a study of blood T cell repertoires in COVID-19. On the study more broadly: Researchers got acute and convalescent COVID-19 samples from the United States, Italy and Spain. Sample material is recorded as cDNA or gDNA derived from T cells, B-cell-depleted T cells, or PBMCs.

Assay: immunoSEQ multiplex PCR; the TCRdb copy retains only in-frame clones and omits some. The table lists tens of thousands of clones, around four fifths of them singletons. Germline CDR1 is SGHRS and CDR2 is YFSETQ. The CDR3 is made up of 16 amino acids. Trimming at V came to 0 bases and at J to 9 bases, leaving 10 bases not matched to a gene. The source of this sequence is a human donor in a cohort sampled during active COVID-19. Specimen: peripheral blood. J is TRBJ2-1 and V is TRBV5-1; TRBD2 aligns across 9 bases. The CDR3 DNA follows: TGCGCCAGCAGCTTGGCTATGAGCGGGGGGAATAGTGAGCAGTTCTTC. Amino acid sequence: CASSLAMSGGNSEQFF.